The clone carrying this T cell receptor beta chain was observed at least ten times. Unique molecular identifiers tagged the TCRbeta library. One entry per CDR3 protein results from TCRdb running MiXCR on the PCR reads. This table holds around 400,000 distinct CDR3 sequences, approximately 10% found once. The sample originates from a study of T-cell reconstitution after alpha-beta-depleted transplantation in children. Germline CDR1 MNHEY, CDR2 SVGEGT. This CDR3 is built from 16 residues. Unmatched junction bases numbered 8, after V lost 4 bases and J lost 3 bases. This receptor was identified in a human donor who donated a stem cell graft to a child with acute myeloid leukemia. The chain links TRBV6-2 or TRBV6-3 to TRBJ2-3; 9 nucleotides line up with TRBD2. The material sequenced was PBMCs from the stem cell graft donor, taken from the stem cell graft. CDR3 in DNA: TGTGCCAGCAGTTCTGGCGGGGGGGTCTCAACAGATACGCAGTATTTT. Amino acid sequence: CASSSGGGVSTDTQYF.